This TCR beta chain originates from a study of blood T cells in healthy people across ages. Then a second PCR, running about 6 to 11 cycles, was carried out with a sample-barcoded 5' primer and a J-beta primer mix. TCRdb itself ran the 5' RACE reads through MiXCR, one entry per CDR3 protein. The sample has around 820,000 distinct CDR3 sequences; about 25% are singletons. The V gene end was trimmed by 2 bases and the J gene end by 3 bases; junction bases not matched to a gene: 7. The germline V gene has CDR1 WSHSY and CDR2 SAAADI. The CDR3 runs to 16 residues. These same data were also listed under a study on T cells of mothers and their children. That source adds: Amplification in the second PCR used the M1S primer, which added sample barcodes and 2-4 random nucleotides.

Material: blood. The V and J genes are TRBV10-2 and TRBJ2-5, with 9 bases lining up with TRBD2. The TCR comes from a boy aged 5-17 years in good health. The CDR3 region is CASSEASGGYKETQYF. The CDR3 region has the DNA TGCGCCAGCAGTGAGGCCAGCGGGGGGTACAAAGAGACCCAGTACTTC.